This is a list of T cell receptor beta chains from one sample in a study of T cells in Graves' hyperthyroidism and ophthalmopathy. TCRdb re-called the multiplex PCR reads through MiXCR, storing one row per CDR3 protein. Of under 500,000 distinct CDR3 sequences in the sample, over 11% are singletons; the top ten hold 28%. The sample comprised blood. All receptors derive from a man aged 45-65 years with Graves' ophthalmopathy. CDR3s include the opening cysteine and the closing phenylalanine or tryptophan. The D gene is left open where the match is weak. Some rows have no size entry. The others give once, few or many, or a class for an expanded clone.

D gene: -; clone size: -; V gene: TRBV9; J gene: TRBJ2-7; CDR3 protein: CASSVEQGAGEQYF; CDR3 DNA: TGTGCCAGCAGCGTGGAACAGGGAGCCGGCGAGCAGTACTTC
D gene: TRBD2; clone size: many; V gene: TRBV3-1; J gene: TRBJ2-1; CDR3 protein: CASSQDFGLAEYNEQFF; CDR3 DNA: TGTGCCAGCAGCCAAGATTTTGGGCTAGCGGAATACAATGAGCAGTTCTTC
D gene: TRBD1; clone size: few; V gene: TRBV12-3/TRBV12-4; J gene: TRBJ1-1; CDR3 protein: CASSPRTGIGAFF; CDR3 DNA: TGTGCCAGCAGTCCCCGGACAGGGATCGGAGCTTTCTTT
D gene: -; clone size: few; V gene: TRBV13; J gene: TRBJ1-2; CDR3 protein: CASSIDRRNYGYTF; CDR3 DNA: TGTGCCAGCAGCATAGACAGACGAAACTATGGCTACACCTTC
D gene: TRBD2; clone size: many; V gene: TRBV6-1; J gene: TRBJ2-3; CDR3 protein: CAIRRGETSTDTQYF; CDR3 DNA: TGTGCCATCCGGCGGGGGGAAACTAGCACAGATACGCAGTATTTT
D gene: -; clone size: many; V gene: TRBV7-8; J gene: TRBJ2-1; CDR3 protein: CASKSGFEQFF; CDR3 DNA: TGTGCCAGTAAGTCAGGGTTTGAGCAGTTCTTC
D gene: TRBD2; clone size: -; V gene: TRBV7-6; J gene: TRBJ2-1; CDR3 protein: CASTPGASGGYNEQFF; CDR3 DNA: TGTGCCAGCACCCCCGGGGCTAGCGGGGGATACAATGAGCAGTTCTTC
D gene: -; clone size: many; V gene: TRBV5-1; J gene: TRBJ2-2; CDR3 protein: CASSLTWTGNTGELFF; CDR3 DNA: TGCGCCAGCAGCTTGACCTGGACTGGTAACACCGGGGAGCTGTTTTTT
D gene: -; clone size: few; V gene: TRBV19; J gene: TRBJ1-2; CDR3 protein: CASSIEGYGYTF; CDR3 DNA: TGTGCCAGTAGTATTGAGGGTTATGGCTACACCTTC
D gene: TRBD1; clone size: many; V gene: TRBV7-6; J gene: TRBJ2-3; CDR3 protein: CASSLETGGGTDTQYF; CDR3 DNA: TGTGCCAGCAGCTTAGAGACAGGGGGCGGCACAGATACGCAGTATTTT
D gene: -; clone size: -; V gene: TRBV5-8; J gene: TRBJ2-7; CDR3 protein: CASSLLEQYF; CDR3 DNA: TGTGCCAGCAGCTTGCTCGAGCAGTACTTC
D gene: -; clone size: -; V gene: TRBV27; J gene: TRBJ2-3; CDR3 protein: CASYRTIPSTDTQYF; CDR3 DNA: TGTGCCAGCTACCGAACAATCCCCAGCACAGATACGCAGTATTTT
D gene: TRBD1; clone size: -; V gene: TRBV3-1; J gene: TRBJ1-4; CDR3 protein: CASSGQGGEKLFF; CDR3 DNA: TGTGCCAGCAGTGGCCAGGGGGGTGAAAAACTGTTTTTT
D gene: -; clone size: few; V gene: TRBV15; J gene: TRBJ1-1; CDR3 protein: CATSRRGTGNTEAFF; CDR3 DNA: TGTGCCACCAGCAGAAGAGGAACGGGGAACACTGAAGCTTTCTTT
D gene: -; clone size: -; V gene: TRBV3-1; J gene: TRBJ1-1; CDR3 protein: CASSQGPWSTEAFF; CDR3 DNA: TGTGCCAGCAGCCAAGGGCCGTGGAGCACTGAAGCTTTCTTT
D gene: TRBD1; clone size: few; V gene: TRBV29-1; J gene: TRBJ1-2; CDR3 protein: CSAKTGFYGYTF; CDR3 DNA: TGCAGCGCCAAGACAGGGTTCTATGGCTACACCTTC
D gene: TRBD2; clone size: -; V gene: TRBV28; J gene: TRBJ2-7; CDR3 protein: CASTARRELGEQYF; CDR3 DNA: TGTGCCAGCACAGCGAGGCGGGAGCTTGGCGAGCAGTACTTC
D gene: -; clone size: -; V gene: TRBV19; J gene: TRBJ1-2; CDR3 protein: CASSIVVTAGGYTF; CDR3 DNA: TGTGCCAGTAGTATCGTAGTGACAGCGGGAGGCTACACCTTC
D gene: TRBD2; clone size: many; V gene: TRBV28; J gene: TRBJ2-3; CDR3 protein: CASSLRRTSGNLTDTQYF; CDR3 DNA: TGTGCCAGCAGTCTACGAAGGACTAGCGGAAACCTCACAGATACGCAGTATTTT
D gene: -; clone size: many; V gene: TRBV28; J gene: TRBJ1-1; CDR3 protein: CASSPFVLATEAFF; CDR3 DNA: TGTGCCAGCAGTCCGTTTGTGCTGGCCACTGAAGCTTTCTTT
D gene: -; clone size: -; V gene: TRBV27; J gene: TRBJ1-1; CDR3 protein: CASRQGRVTEAFF; CDR3 DNA: TGTGCCAGCAGACAGGGAAGGGTCACTGAAGCTTTCTTT
D gene: -; clone size: many; V gene: TRBV7-9; J gene: TRBJ1-5; CDR3 protein: CASSLGINQPQHF; CDR3 DNA: TGTGCCAGCAGTTTGGGGATAAATCAGCCCCAGCATTTT
D gene: -; clone size: many; V gene: TRBV20-1; J gene: TRBJ2-5; CDR3 protein: CSARGETQYF; CDR3 DNA: TGCAGTGCTAGGGGAGAGACCCAGTACTTC
D gene: -; clone size: -; V gene: TRBV12-3/TRBV12-4; J gene: TRBJ1-1; CDR3 protein: CASSLTGLMNTEAFF; CDR3 DNA: TGTGCCAGCAGTTTAACAGGGCTTATGAACACTGAAGCTTTCTTT
D gene: TRBD1; clone size: many; V gene: TRBV20-1; J gene: TRBJ1-4; CDR3 protein: CSAARTGGTEKLFF; CDR3 DNA: TGCAGTGCTGCCCGGACAGGGGGCACCGAAAAACTGTTTTTT
D gene: TRBD2; clone size: many; V gene: TRBV12-3/TRBV12-4; J gene: TRBJ2-3; CDR3 protein: CASTLAGGVTDTQYF; CDR3 DNA: TGTGCCAGCACCTTAGCGGGAGGTGTAACAGATACGCAGTATTTT
D gene: TRBD2; clone size: many; V gene: TRBV6-2/TRBV6-3; J gene: TRBJ2-1; CDR3 protein: CASSSRTSGRANEQFF; CDR3 DNA: TGTGCCAGCAGTTCCCGGACTAGCGGGAGGGCCAATGAGCAGTTCTTC
D gene: TRBD1; clone size: -; V gene: TRBV9; J gene: TRBJ2-7; CDR3 protein: CASSALDRGSYEQYF; CDR3 DNA: TGTGCCAGCAGCGCCTTGGACAGGGGCTCCTACGAGCAGTACTTC
D gene: -; clone size: many; V gene: TRBV4-1; J gene: TRBJ1-2; CDR3 protein: CASSQSTSPGNYGYTF; CDR3 DNA: TGCGCCAGCAGCCAATCAACCTCCCCGGGGAACTATGGCTACACCTTC
D gene: -; clone size: many; V gene: TRBV11-2; J gene: TRBJ2-1; CDR3 protein: CASSLDRQRSGMWNEQFF; CDR3 DNA: TGTGCCAGCAGCTTAGATCGGCAGCGGAGTGGAATGTGGAATGAGCAGTTCTTC
D gene: TRBD2; clone size: many; V gene: TRBV28; J gene: TRBJ2-3; CDR3 protein: CASSLNGLAGGPGDTQYF; CDR3 DNA: TGTGCCAGCAGTTTAAATGGACTAGCGGGAGGGCCAGGAGATACGCAGTATTTT
D gene: -; clone size: many; V gene: TRBV28; J gene: TRBJ2-5; CDR3 protein: CASSKGRWETQYF; CDR3 DNA: TGTGCCAGCAGTAAAGGGCGGTGGGAGACCCAGTACTTC
D gene: TRBD2; clone size: many; V gene: TRBV20-1; J gene: TRBJ2-7; CDR3 protein: CSARRTSGTYEQYF; CDR3 DNA: TGCAGTGCTCGCCGGACTAGCGGAACCTACGAGCAGTACTTC
D gene: TRBD1; clone size: -; V gene: TRBV7-8; J gene: TRBJ2-1; CDR3 protein: CAGSLEGLGTGNYEQFF; CDR3 DNA: TGTGCCGGCAGCTTAGAGGGCCTCGGGACAGGGAATTACGAGCAGTTCTTC
D gene: -; clone size: few; V gene: TRBV5-1; J gene: TRBJ2-5; CDR3 protein: CASSLASVVGTETQYF; CDR3 DNA: TGCGCCAGCAGCTTGGCCTCTGTTGTAGGGACGGAGACCCAGTACTTC
D gene: TRBD1; clone size: many; V gene: TRBV12-3/TRBV12-4; J gene: TRBJ1-2; CDR3 protein: CASSLVAGGDGYTF; CDR3 DNA: TGTGCCAGCAGTTTGGTCGCAGGGGGTGATGGCTACACCTTC
D gene: TRBD2; clone size: few; V gene: TRBV6-5; J gene: TRBJ2-5; CDR3 protein: CASSYDGLAGVETQYF; CDR3 DNA: TGTGCCAGCAGTTACGACGGGCTAGCGGGAGTAGAGACCCAGTACTTC
D gene: -; clone size: -; V gene: TRBV2; J gene: TRBJ2-7; CDR3 protein: CASNPRKGSYEQYF; CDR3 DNA: TGTGCCAGCAACCCTAGAAAGGGTTCTTACGAGCAGTACTTC
D gene: TRBD1; clone size: many; V gene: TRBV5-1; J gene: TRBJ2-1; CDR3 protein: CASSPPGQGVGQYNEQFF; CDR3 DNA: TGCGCCAGCAGCCCTCCCGGACAGGGGGTCGGACAGTACAATGAGCAGTTCTTC
D gene: TRBD1; clone size: few; V gene: TRBV6-1; J gene: TRBJ2-5; CDR3 protein: CASKEGETGNQETQYF; CDR3 DNA: TGTGCCAGCAAAGAGGGAGAGACAGGGAATCAAGAGACCCAGTACTTC
D gene: -; clone size: many; V gene: TRBV20-1; J gene: TRBJ2-3; CDR3 protein: CSVLAGQDTQYF; CDR3 DNA: TGCAGTGTCTTGGCGGGACAGGATACGCAGTATTTT
D gene: TRBD2; clone size: -; V gene: TRBV5-1; J gene: TRBJ2-1; CDR3 protein: CASSSDLLAGNTEQFF; CDR3 DNA: TGCGCCAGCAGCTCCGACCTACTAGCGGGAAACACTGAGCAGTTCTTC
D gene: TRBD1; clone size: -; V gene: TRBV4-1; J gene: TRBJ2-1; CDR3 protein: CASSQPRDRDYNEQFF; CDR3 DNA: TGCGCCAGCAGCCAACCCCGGGACAGGGACTACAATGAGCAGTTCTTC
D gene: -; clone size: many; V gene: TRBV12-3/TRBV12-4; J gene: TRBJ2-7; CDR3 protein: CASSSKFPYEQYF; CDR3 DNA: TGTGCCAGCAGTTCCAAGTTCCCCTACGAGCAGTACTTC
D gene: -; clone size: -; V gene: TRBV3-1; J gene: TRBJ2-6; CDR3 protein: CASSRGDGANVLTF; CDR3 DNA: TGTGCCAGCAGCCGGGGGGATGGGGCCAACGTCCTGACTTTC
D gene: TRBD1; clone size: many; V gene: TRBV29-1; J gene: TRBJ2-1; CDR3 protein: CSGGQGSYNEQFF; CDR3 DNA: TGCAGCGGAGGACAGGGGTCTTACAATGAGCAGTTCTTC
D gene: TRBD1; clone size: -; V gene: TRBV7-8; J gene: TRBJ1-6; CDR3 protein: CASSPQTGPYNSPLHF; CDR3 DNA: TGTGCCAGCAGCCCCCAGACAGGGCCCTATAATTCACCCCTCCACTTT
D gene: -; clone size: -; V gene: TRBV24-1; J gene: TRBJ1-5; CDR3 protein: CATSGGANQPQHF; CDR3 DNA: TGTGCCACCAGTGGCGGGGCGAATCAGCCCCAGCATTTT
D gene: TRBD1; clone size: -; V gene: TRBV5-8; J gene: TRBJ2-3; CDR3 protein: CASSSGTGYTDTQYF; CDR3 DNA: TGTGCCAGCAGCTCCGGGACAGGATACACAGATACGCAGTATTTT